The next 29 T cell receptor beta chains were all read from a single sample in a study of beta chain features in type 1 diabetes. TCRB transcripts that were expressed got sequenced, as all of the isolated RNA had been reverse transcribed. The data were produced by immunoSEQ multiplex PCR, yet TCRdb's version contains in-frame clones alone and is incomplete. The sample has 400,000 to 450,000 clones, 11% to 15% seen once. The source material was naive CD4+ T cells from blood. These receptor sequences come from a man aged 30-40 years in good health.

This clone was seen only a few times. The V gene is TRBV6-5, the J gene TRBJ1-6; 9 bases are shared with TRBD1. With V trimmed by 5 bases and J by 10 bases, 9 bases remained unmatched. The CDR3 consists of 15 residues. Germline CDR1 reads MNHEY; CDR2 reads SVGAGI. CDR3: CASSRPGQGDSPLHF. For the CDR3, the DNA is TGTGCCAGCAGTCGACCGGGACAGGGAGACTCACCCCTCCACTTT.

This clone was seen a few times. The chain is built from TRBV29-1 and TRBJ2-2; the match to TRBD1 covers 10 bases. The germline V gene encodes CDR1 SQVTM and CDR2 ANQGSEA. Losses at the gene ends were 6 bases for V and 7 bases for J; bases not matched to a gene: 8. CDR3 length: 14 amino acids. As DNA, the CDR3 is TGCAGCGTACCCGGACAGGGGGTACTCGGGGAGCTGTTTTTT. Translating it yields CSVPGQGVLGELFF.

The chain is built from TRBV9 and TRBJ1-2; TRBD1 agrees at 8 bases. J was trimmed by 8 bases and V by 3 bases; bases with no gene match: 15. The CDR3 spans 16 residues. In germline, CDR1 is SGDLS, CDR2 YYNGEE. The CDR3 sequence is CASSATGAPLSGGYTF. The CDR3 DNA is TGTGCCAGCAGCGCGACAGGGGCCCCGCTATCGGGAGGCTACACCTTC.

The chain is built from TRBV6-9 and TRBJ2-7; D gene uncertain. V was trimmed by 8 bases and J by 7 bases, leaving 9 bases between them. Germline values: CDR1 MNHGY, CDR2 SVAAGI. The CDR3 consists of 10 residues. For the CDR3, the DNA is TGTGCCAGCCCCCGGCCAGAGCAGTACTTC. Encoded protein: CASPRPEQYF.

The chain has TRBV20-1 and TRBJ2-3; no reliable D call. The V gene lost 7 bases and the J gene lost 3 bases, with 8 bases spanning the gap. The CDR3 has 11 amino acids. Germline V gene sequence: CDR1 DFQATT, CDR2 SNEGSKA (reference sequence). CDR3 amino acids: CSGQSTDTQYF. In DNA form, the CDR3 reads TGCAGTGGGCAGTCAACAGATACGCAGTATTTT.

This sequence joins TRBV20-1 and TRBJ1-2; D gene ambiguous. This CDR3 has 11 amino acids. CDR1 is DFQATT, CDR2 SNEGSKA, per germline (reference sequence). V lost 2 bases and J 8 bases, leaving 9 bases between the germline ends. As DNA, the CDR3 is TGCAGTGCTAGACAGGCAGTCGGCTACACCTTC. Translated, it gives CSARQAVGYTF.

This clone has a handful of counts. This may be a read error: a much more frequent sequence differs by one nucleotide. The chain couples TRBV7-7 to TRBJ2-3; D remains unclear. Germline CDR1 and CDR2: SSHAT and FNYEAQ (reference sequence). The CDR3 extends over 13 amino acids. V was clipped by 0 bases and J by 0 bases, with 1 base between them. CDR3 loop: CASSLASTDTQYF. CDR3 nucleotide sequence: TGTGCCAGCAGCTTAGCGAGCACAGATACGCAGTATTTT.

This clone has only a few counts. This chain uses TRBV6-5 with TRBJ2-5; no definite D call. CDR1 is MNHEY and CDR2 is SVGAGI in the germline V gene. Trimming removed 0 bases at V and 1 base at J, with 9 bases between. CDR3 length: 15 amino acids. Here the CDR3 DNA reads TGTGCCAGCAGTTACTCGACACTACGCCAAGAGACCCAGTACTTC. This encodes CASSYSTLRQETQYF.

As concerns this clone: At one of its ends the junction is not consistent with the germline gene, which may arise from a read error. The chain combines TRBV10-3 with TRBJ2-3; D is unresolved. CDR1 is ENHRY and CDR2 is SYGVKD in the germline V gene. This CDR3 has 8 residues. Written as DNA, the CDR3 is TGTGCCAGAGAGAGACGGCGTTTT. Its protein product is CARERRRF.

In its sample, this clone was seen a few times. The V and J genes are TRBV25-1 and TRBJ2-7; perhaps TRBD1 as D (5 bases). CDR3 size: 15 residues. Deletions cut 10 bases from V and 4 bases from J, with 23 bases between. Germline CDR1 MGHDK, CDR2 SYGVNS. The CDR3 coding sequence is TGTGCCACCCAAAATGCAGGGTCCGAAACTTACGAGCAGTACTTC. This gives the protein CATQNAGSETYEQYF.

This chain uses TRBV10-3 with TRBJ2-2, with unresolved D. The CDR3 has 19 amino acids. Germline V CDR1 and CDR2: ENHRY, SYGVKD. V was pared by 3 bases and J by 0 bases, with 20 bases between. The DNA of the CDR3 is TGTGCCATCAGTGAACCCTTCATTCGGTTGGGCCCGAACACCGGGGAGCTGTTTTTT. This translates into CAISEPFIRLGPNTGELFF.

In this sample, this clone turned up a few times. The CDR3 nucleotides read TGTGCCACCAGCAGAGATCTACAGGGGGATACGCAGTATTTT. This encodes CATSRDLQGDTQYF. The chain links TRBV15 to TRBJ2-3; TRBD1 matches 7 bases. Germline assignment: CDR1 LNHNV and CDR2 YYDKDF (reference sequence). The CDR3 is made up of 14 amino acids. V lost 0 bases, J lost 6 bases, and 3 bases stayed unmatched.

The V call is TRBV25-1, the J call TRBJ1-2; D might be TRBD1 (5 bases). V was trimmed by 3 bases and J by 4 bases, leaving 15 bases between them. In germline, CDR1 is MGHDK, CDR2 SYGVNS. The CDR3 runs 15 residues. In nucleotides, the CDR3 is TGTGCCAGCAGTGACCTAGGGACGGGACCCTATGGCTACACCTTC. Translated, it gives CASSDLGTGPYGYTF.

The table lists this clone with a few counts. The chain has TRBV9 and TRBJ2-3; the D gene is possibly TRBD1 (6 bases). This CDR3 spans 14 amino acids. V was clipped by 3 bases and J by 2 bases, with 10 bases between them. Germline assignment: CDR1 SGDLS and CDR2 YYNGEE. The chain's CDR3 is CASSDRVHTDTQYF. For the CDR3, the DNA is TGTGCCAGCAGCGACAGGGTACACACAGATACGCAGTATTTT.

The CDR3 spells CASILGTSTDTQYF. The CDR3 DNA sequence: TGTGCCAGCATATTGGGTACTAGCACAGATACGCAGTATTTT. The chain uses TRBV2 and TRBJ2-3; D remains unclear. The V end lost 7 bases, the J end lost 0 bases, and 11 bases lay between the germline ends. Germline loops: CDR1 SNHLY, CDR2 FYNNEI. This CDR3 has 14 amino acids. The whole variable domain, remainder taken from reference TRBV2 and TRBJ2-3, is EPEVTQTPSHQVTQMGQEVILRCVPISNHLYFYWYRQILGQKVEFLVSFYNNEISEKSEIFDDQFSVERPDGSNFTLKIRSTKLEDSAMYFCASILGTSTDTQYFGPGTRLTVL.

This clone appeared once. A read error may account for a junction end that differs from germline. The chain couples TRBV7-9 to TRBJ1-1; weak D call: TRBD1 (5 bases). The CDR3 runs 13 residues. Germline V gives CDR1 SEHNR, CDR2 FQNEAQ (reference sequence). CDR3 bases: TGTGCCAGCACCCAGAGACAGAACTCTGAAGCTTTCTTT. Translated, it gives CASTQRQNSEAFF. Looking up the rest from reference TRBV7-9 and TRBJ1-1 gives the full variable domain: DTGVSQNPRHKITKRGQNVTFRCDPISEHNRLYWYRQTLGQGPEFLTYFQNEAQLEKSRLLSDRFSAERPKGSFSTLEIQRTEQGDSAMYLCASTQRQNSEAFFGQGTRLTVV.

The chain recombines TRBV5-1 with TRBJ2-3; possibly TRBD1 for D (5 bases). This CDR3 spans 15 amino acids. The germline CDR1 and CDR2 sequences are SGHRS and YFSETQ. V gave up 2 bases and J gave up 8 bases, with 18 bases separating them. The CDR3 DNA is TGCGCCAGCAGCTTAGAAGGACAAGGTCATGGTACGCAGTATTTT. This encodes CASSLEGQGHGTQYF.

This clone was observed a few times. The chain recombines TRBV7-2 with TRBJ2-1; no reliable D call. V dropped 5 bases and J dropped 5 bases, with 16 bases sitting between them. Looked up from germline, CDR1 is SGHTA and CDR2 is FQGNSA. The CDR3 has 15 amino acids. CDR3 loop: CASSVGGPINNEQFF. Here the CDR3 DNA reads TGTGCCAGCAGCGTCGGCGGCCCAATTAACAATGAGCAGTTCTTC.

The rearrangement uses TRBV9 and TRBJ2-6, with D uncertain. Germline assignment: CDR1 SGDLS and CDR2 YYNGEE. There are 15 residues in the CDR3. V was trimmed by 0 bases and J by 4 bases, leaving 8 bases between them. As DNA, the CDR3 is TGTGCCAGCAGCGTAGATTGGCTAGGGGCCAACGTCCTGACTTTC. It specifies CASSVDWLGANVLTF.

The chain has TRBV19 and TRBJ2-1; D call uncertain. The CDR3 has 11 residues. Germline CDR1 is LNHDA and CDR2 is SQIVND (reference sequence). V shed 7 bases and J shed 4 bases, with 5 bases lying between them. The CDR3 sequence is CASKRYNEQFF. Written as DNA, the CDR3 is TGTGCCAGTAAAAGATACAATGAGCAGTTCTTC.

This rearrangement joins TRBV7-2 to TRBJ2-7; TRBD1 matches at 8 bases. The length of the CDR3 is 13 residues. From germline, CDR1 is SGHTA and CDR2 FQGNSA. V lost 5 bases, J lost 9 bases, and 9 bases stayed unmatched. The CDR3 region is CASSPGQGRAQYF. In DNA form, the CDR3 reads TGTGCCAGCAGCCCCGGACAGGGTAGGGCGCAGTACTTC.

This clone was counted only a few times. The chain links TRBV11-3 to TRBJ2-6; 10 positions agree with TRBD1. CDR3 length equals 20 residues. The junction had 13 bases not matched to a gene; V was cut back by 3 bases and J by 2 bases. In germline, CDR1 is SGHNT, CDR2 YENEEA. CDR3 DNA: TGTGCCAGCAGCTTGGGGCAATTGCGTGGGACAGGGGCTGGGGCCAACGTCCTGACTTTC. It encodes CASSLGQLRGTGAGANVLTF.

The chain uses TRBV6-1 and TRBJ2-3, with no clear D. Germline lookup yields CDR1 MNHNS and CDR2 SASEGT. The V end lost 3 bases, the J end lost 0 bases, and 4 bases lay between the germline ends. The CDR3 spans 13 residues. CDR3 loop: CASSDPSTDTQYF. The CDR3 nucleotides read TGTGCCAGCAGTGACCCTAGCACAGATACGCAGTATTTT.

The chain employs TRBV29-1 and TRBJ2-4; tentatively, D is TRBD1 (6 bases). CDR1 is SQVTM, CDR2 ANQGSEA, per germline. This CDR3 has 15 amino acids. The V end lost 6 bases, the J end lost 0 bases, and 15 bases lay between the germline ends. The CDR3: CSVAPGDLAKNIQYF. The CDR3 region has the DNA TGCAGCGTGGCCCCAGGGGACCTAGCCAAAAACATTCAGTACTTC.

A few counts support this clone. The chain combines TRBV5-1 with TRBJ1-1; D ambiguous. The CDR3 totals 15 residues. CDR1 SGHRS and CDR2 YFSETQ come from the germline V gene. V was trimmed by 4 bases and J by 2 bases, leaving 15 bases between them. CDR3 nucleotide sequence: TGCGCCAGCAGCCCGCCGAGCCCTCTTAACACTGAAGCTTTCTTT. It yields the protein CASSPPSPLNTEAFF.

The chain combines TRBV30 with TRBJ1-3; D ambiguous. CDR1 and CDR2 (germline): GTSNPN, SVGIG (reference sequence). V was shortened by 0 bases and J by 5 bases, with 5 bases between the two germline ends. CDR3 length: 12 residues. The CDR3: CAWSVRRNTIYF. CDR3 bases: TGTGCCTGGAGTGTACGGAGAAACACCATATATTTT.

This clone has more than one count but fewer than ten. This chain links TRBV9 with TRBJ2-3; tentative D call: TRBD2 (5 bases). Trimming removed 0 bases from V and 5 bases from J, with 13 bases in between. The CDR3 extends over 15 amino acids. Looked up from germline, CDR1 is SGDLS and CDR2 is YYNGEE. The CDR3 loop reads CASSVATLAGDTQYF. The CDR3 DNA reads as TGTGCCAGCAGCGTAGCTACCCTAGCCGGAGATACGCAGTATTTT.

This clone was seen more than once but under ten times. The genes are TRBV10-3 and TRBJ2-3; D tentatively fits TRBD1 or TRBD2 (5 bases each). Trimming removed 10 bases from V and 6 bases from J, with 17 bases in between. The length of the CDR3 is 13 residues. CDR1 and CDR2 (germline): ENHRY, SYGVKD. This chain's CDR3 is CATLRLGTDTQYF. In DNA form, the CDR3 reads TGTGCCACCCTAAGACTTGGGACGGATACGCAGTATTTT.

The V gene is TRBV7-2, the J gene TRBJ1-1; tentative D call: TRBD1 (5 bases). Trimming left V 2 bases short and J 5 bases short, with 9 bases between. The germline V gene has CDR1 SGHTA and CDR2 FQGNSA. The CDR3 length is 13 residues. This CDR3 is CASSLWQGTEAFF. DNA of the CDR3: TGTGCCAGCAGCTTATGGCAGGGTACTGAAGCTTTCTTT.